The 20 T cell receptor beta chains below all came from one sample that was sequenced in a study of response to subunit inactivated influenza vaccine. TCRdb ran MiXCR on the RT-PCR reads and lists one entry per CDR3 protein. The sample records 500,000 to 600,000 distinct CDR3 sequences, 11% being singletons. The sample also formed part of further work on T cells expressing NK-cell markers. This second study says: In generating TCR beta cDNA, 5'RACE template switching with UMIs was used.

Sample: PBMCs from blood, taken on the day of vaccination. The receptors come from a man aged 50-60 years who received an inactivated influenza vaccine.

The rearrangement uses TRBV20-1 and TRBJ2-3, with 12 bases that match TRBD2. Trimming at V came to 3 bases and at J to 6 bases, leaving 7 bases not matched to a gene. This CDR3 is built from 15 residues. The germline gives CDR1 DFQATT, CDR2 SNEGSKA (reference sequence). CDR3 protein: CSASSASGGADTQYF. DNA of the CDR3: TGCAGTGCTAGCTCCGCTAGCGGGGGGGCGGATACGCAGTATTTT.

This chain connects TRBV20-1 to TRBJ2-7; D gene uncertain. V lost 8 bases and J lost 7, with 15 bases in between. CDR3 size: 11 residues. Germline CDR1 DFQATT, CDR2 SNEGSKA (reference sequence). This CDR3 reads CSTDPEYEQYF. The CDR3 bases are TGCAGTACTGACCCGGAGTATGAGCAGTACTTC.

A few counts support this clonotype. The chain combines TRBV20-1 with TRBJ1-2; D may be TRBD1 (5 bases). V gave up 1 base and J gave up 8 bases, with 11 bases separating them. The V gene's germline CDR1 is DFQATT and CDR2 SNEGSKA (reference sequence). CDR3 size: 12 residues. Written as DNA, the CDR3 is TGCAGTGCTAGAGGCAGGGTCGGCGGCTACACCTTC. Encoded protein: CSARGRVGGYTF.

V usage is TRBV15 and J usage is TRBJ1-2; D possibly corresponds to TRBD1 (5 bases). The ends were cut back, 2 bases at V and 8 bases at J, with 18 bases in the middle. Germline assignment: CDR1 LNHNV and CDR2 YYDKDF (reference sequence). CDR3 length: 15 amino acids. CDR3 sequence (DNA): TGTGCCACCAGCAGATTTGGGGGGGAAGTAGAGGGCTACACCTTC. Its protein product is CATSRFGGEVEGYTF.

The rearrangement joins TRBV20-1 to TRBJ2-7, with no clear D. The CDR3 spans 12 residues. Deletions cut 5 bases from V and 5 bases from J, with 13 bases between. Per the germline V gene, CDR1 is DFQATT and CDR2 is SNEGSKA (reference sequence). CDR3 nucleotides: TGCAGTGCTTCAAGACATGGGGACGAGCAGTACTTC. It specifies CSASRHGDEQYF.

The chain recombines TRBV5-1 with TRBJ2-3, with 10 bases matching TRBD2. The CDR3 is 15 residues long. J was trimmed by 4 bases and V by 2 bases; bases with no gene match: 4. Germline values: CDR1 SGHRS, CDR2 YFSETQ. The chain's CDR3 is CASSFSLAGPDTQYF. The CDR3 DNA reads TGCGCCAGCAGCTTCTCACTAGCGGGGCCAGATACGCAGTATTTT.

This clonotype was seen a handful of times. The chain has TRBV20-1 and TRBJ1-5, with TRBD1 matching 10 bases. In germline, CDR1 is DFQATT, CDR2 SNEGSKA (reference sequence). With V trimmed by 2 bases and J by 6 bases, 7 bases remained unmatched. The CDR3 length is 15 residues. The CDR3 region is CSARTGTGESQPQHF. For the CDR3, the DNA is TGCAGTGCTAGAACCGGGACAGGGGAGTCTCAGCCCCAGCATTTT.

The CDR3 DNA reads as TGCGCCAGCAGCCAAGAGGGGCCCTACGAGCAGTACTTC. Its translation is CASSQEGPYEQYF. The V call is TRBV4-1, the J call TRBJ2-7, with D possibly TRBD1 on 5 matching bases. The germline gives CDR1 MGHRA, CDR2 YSYEKL. The CDR3 covers 13 residues. Trimming took off 0 bases at V and 2 bases at J, with 5 bases between the two ends.

This chain connects TRBV30 to TRBJ1-1; D is perhaps TRBD1 (5 bases). In germline, CDR1 is GTSNPN, CDR2 SVGIG (reference sequence). V was shortened by 0 bases and J by 5 bases, with 13 bases between the two germline ends. The CDR3 loop spans 14 amino acids. In DNA, the CDR3 is TGTGCCTGGAGTGTACGGGGTCGGGGGACTGAAGCTTTCTTT. Translated: CAWSVRGRGTEAFF.

Concerning this clonotype: The germline gene is not matched at one end of the junction; a read error may be the cause. CDR3 sequence (DNA): TGTAGTGCTCCCAGACAGGGGGCCACAGATACGCAGTATTTT. Translated: CSAPRQGATDTQYF. The chain couples TRBV20-1 to TRBJ2-3; 10 bases are shared with TRBD1. This CDR3 comprises 14 residues. Per germline, CDR1 DFQATT and CDR2 SNEGSKA (reference sequence).

This clonotype has just a few counts. The V gene is TRBV6-6, the J gene TRBJ1-6; D unresolved. The germline V gene has CDR1 MNHNY and CDR2 SVGAGI (reference sequence). The CDR3 is 11 amino acids. V was shortened by 6 bases and J by 7 bases, with 4 bases between the two germline ends. CDR3 DNA: TGTGCCAGCAGGGGAAATTCACCCCTCCACTTT. This gives the protein CASRGNSPLHF.

The chain links TRBV28 to TRBJ2-1; D unresolved. V lost 7 bases to trimming and J lost 0 bases, with 13 bases between them. Germline assignment: CDR1 MDHEN and CDR2 SYDVKM. CDR3 length equals 15 residues. CDR3 sequence reads: CASKSLDASYNEQFF. The CDR3 DNA reads TGTGCCAGCAAGTCGCTGGATGCCTCCTACAATGAGCAGTTCTTC.

This clonotype was observed a few times. The chain recombines TRBV3-1 with TRBJ2-6, with D tentatively TRBD1 (7 bases). The germline V and J ends were trimmed by 6 bases and 8 bases, with 11 bases remaining between them. CDR1 and CDR2 (germline): LGHDT, YNNKEL (reference sequence). CDR3 length: 13 amino acids. CDR3 sequence reads: CASRAGGTNVLTF. CDR3 in DNA: TGTGCCAGCAGGGCAGGGGGGACCAACGTCCTGACTTTC.

This clonotype turned up a few times. V is TRBV12-3 or TRBV12-4 and J is TRBJ1-5; no clear D. The CDR3 loop spans 12 amino acids. V gave up 2 bases and J gave up 11 bases, with 10 bases separating them. The DNA of the CDR3 is TGTGCCAGCAGTTTAATCCGGGGAACCCAGCATTTT. This encodes CASSLIRGTQHF.

This clonotype showed up many times. The gene calls are TRBV7-9 and TRBJ2-1; D possibly uses TRBD1 or TRBD2 (5 bases each). The CDR3 has 16 residues. The germline V gene encodes CDR1 SEHNR and CDR2 FQNEAQ (reference sequence). With 5 bases removed from V and 0 bases from J, the gap between germline ends came to 14 bases. CDR3 amino acids: CASSPVWGSSYNEQFF. The CDR3 DNA reads TGTGCCAGCAGCCCGGTGTGGGGGAGCTCCTACAATGAGCAGTTCTTC.

V usage is TRBV6-2 or TRBV6-3 and J usage is TRBJ1-5; D unresolved. V dropped 0 bases and J dropped 3 bases, with 9 bases sitting between them. The germline V gene has CDR1 MNHEY and CDR2 SVGEGT. This CDR3 has 15 residues. The CDR3 sequence: CASSYSRAANQPQHF. CDR3 coding DNA: TGTGCCAGCAGTTACTCCCGCGCAGCCAATCAGCCCCAGCATTTT.

This clonotype appeared a few times. The gene calls are TRBV7-9 and TRBJ2-3; 9 bases are a match to TRBD2. The CDR3 loop spans 16 amino acids. Germline CDR1 and CDR2: SEHNR and FQNEAQ (reference sequence). V trimming: 3 bases; J trimming: 1 base; junction bases outside the gene matches: 5. The CDR3 DNA sequence: TGTGCCAGCAGCTTTACTAGCGGGCCTCGCACAGATACGCAGTATTTT. Translation: CASSFTSGPRTDTQYF.

The chain uses TRBV6-2 or TRBV6-3 and TRBJ2-7; TRBD2 matches 7 bases. The CDR3 runs to 14 residues. V lost 5 bases to trimming and J lost 5 bases; unmatched junction nucleotides: 9. The germline CDR1 and CDR2 sequences are MNHEY and SVGEGT. The CDR3 reads CASSRVIAGDEQYF. CDR3 nucleotides: TGTGCCAGCAGTCGCGTGATAGCGGGCGACGAGCAGTACTTC.

V is TRBV5-1 and J is TRBJ2-5; 9 bases line up with TRBD1. CDR3 length: 14 amino acids. In germline, CDR1 is SGHRS, CDR2 YFSETQ. V lost 7 bases, J lost 5 bases, and 9 bases stayed unmatched. In DNA, the CDR3 is TGCGCCAGCGGGGAGGGACAGGGCGGCGAGACCCAGTACTTC. The encoded protein is CASGEGQGGETQYF.

This clonotype was detected a few times. The chain employs TRBV9 and TRBJ2-1; TRBD2 matches at 8 bases. The germline gives CDR1 SGDLS, CDR2 YYNGEE. CDR3 length equals 15 residues. V gave up 3 bases and J gave up 0 bases; unmatched junction bases: 2. CDR3 sequence (DNA): TGTGCCAGCAGCGCCGGGGGGGCCTCCTACAATGAGCAGTTCTTC. Its protein product is CASSAGGASYNEQFF.